The rows below give T cell receptor beta chains drawn from one sample of a study of T cells in Graves' hyperthyroidism and ophthalmopathy. A single record per CDR3 protein comes from TCRdb applying MiXCR to the multiplex PCR reads. The top ten hold under 15% of the sample, which has 500,000 to 650,000 distinct CDR3 sequences, about 14% seen once. Sequencing input: blood. All receptors derive from a woman between 45 and 65 years old with Graves' ophthalmopathy. The CDR3 runs from the conserved cysteine through the conserved F or W. D genes are given only for firm matches. Clone size is not always given. Where it is, it says once, few, many or a class for expanded clones.

V gene: TRBV20-1; J gene: TRBJ2-7; clone size: many; D gene: .; CDR3 DNA: TGCAGTGCCCAACCGGTCTACCCTTACGAGCAGTACTTC; CDR3 protein: CSAQPVYPYEQYF
V gene: TRBV20-1; J gene: TRBJ2-3; clone size: many; D gene: TRBD2; CDR3 DNA: TGCAGTGCTAGCCTTTTAGCGGGAGTTGACACAGATACGCAGTATTTT; CDR3 protein: CSASLLAGVDTDTQYF
V gene: TRBV6-2/TRBV6-3; J gene: TRBJ1-2; clone size: .; D gene: TRBD1; CDR3 DNA: TGTGCCAGCAGTCAGATGGACAGGAGTTTTAACTATGGCTACACCTTC; CDR3 protein: CASSQMDRSFNYGYTF
V gene: TRBV7-2; J gene: TRBJ2-7; clone size: many; D gene: .; CDR3 DNA: TGTGCCAGCAGCTTATCGCCAGGGCCCTCCTACGAGCAGTACTTC; CDR3 protein: CASSLSPGPSYEQYF
V gene: TRBV10-3; J gene: TRBJ1-4; clone size: .; D gene: .; CDR3 DNA: TGTGCCATCAGTGAGTCTCCGGTGCCCAAGAGTAACCTGTTTTTT; CDR3 protein: CAISESPVPKSNLFF
V gene: TRBV18; J gene: TRBJ2-7; clone size: few; D gene: TRBD1; CDR3 DNA: TGTGCCAGCTCACCAATTGGGACAGGCCCCTACGAGCAGTACTTC; CDR3 protein: CASSPIGTGPYEQYF
V gene: TRBV20-1; J gene: TRBJ2-1; clone size: .; D gene: TRBD2; CDR3 DNA: TGCAGTGCAATGGAAGGATTGGTAGCGGGAGATAGTGAGCAGTTCTTC; CDR3 protein: CSAMEGLVAGDSEQFF
V gene: TRBV20-1; J gene: TRBJ1-1; clone size: .; D gene: .; CDR3 DNA: TGCAGTGCTAGACCTATTAGGGACACTGAAGCTTTCTTT; CDR3 protein: CSARPIRDTEAFF
V gene: TRBV12-3/TRBV12-4; J gene: TRBJ1-1; clone size: many; D gene: TRBD1; CDR3 DNA: TGTGCCAGCAGTTCATCCTGGGACAGGAACACTGAAGCTTTCTTT; CDR3 protein: CASSSSWDRNTEAFF
V gene: TRBV5-8; J gene: TRBJ1-1; clone size: few; D gene: .; CDR3 DNA: TGTGCCAGCAGCTTGGCCGGTCACACTGAAGCTTTCTTT; CDR3 protein: CASSLAGHTEAFF
V gene: TRBV12-3/TRBV12-4; J gene: TRBJ2-7; clone size: many; D gene: TRBD2; CDR3 DNA: TGTGCCATCTGCCGGGGGCTAGCGGGAGACGAGCAGTACTTC; CDR3 protein: CAICRGLAGDEQYF
V gene: TRBV28; J gene: TRBJ2-1; clone size: many; D gene: TRBD2; CDR3 DNA: TGTGCCAGCAGTCCCCCCGGGGCGGGAGGTGTCAATGAGCAGTTCTTC; CDR3 protein: CASSPPGAGGVNEQFF
V gene: TRBV7-9; J gene: TRBJ1-2; clone size: .; D gene: TRBD1; CDR3 DNA: TGTGCCAACAGCGAAAACCCAGGGGGCGCGGAGGGCTACACCTTC; CDR3 protein: CANSENPGGAEGYTF
V gene: TRBV6-5; J gene: TRBJ2-2; clone size: .; D gene: TRBD2; CDR3 DNA: TGTGCCAGCAGTTCCTCTAGCGGGGGGACCGGGGAGCTGTTTTTT; CDR3 protein: CASSSSSGGTGELFF
V gene: TRBV28; J gene: TRBJ1-2; clone size: .; D gene: .; CDR3 DNA: TGTGCCAGCAGTTTGGGTTCAGGGTTAGACTATGGCTACACCTTC; CDR3 protein: CASSLGSGLDYGYTF
V gene: TRBV2; J gene: TRBJ2-7; clone size: many; D gene: .; CDR3 DNA: TGTGCCAGCAGTGATGAGGGAGAGCAGTACTTC; CDR3 protein: CASSDEGEQYF
V gene: TRBV20-1; J gene: TRBJ2-7; clone size: few; D gene: TRBD1; CDR3 DNA: TGCAGAACCCCGGGACAGGGCTCCTACGAGCAGTACTTC; CDR3 protein: CRTPGQGSYEQYF
V gene: TRBV20-1; J gene: TRBJ2-1; clone size: .; D gene: TRBD2; CDR3 DNA: TGCAGTGCTAGAGGCCAAGCGGGAGGGCAGTCGCGCAATGAGCAGTTCTTC; CDR3 protein: CSARGQAGGQSRNEQFF
V gene: TRBV6-2/TRBV6-3; J gene: TRBJ1-4; clone size: .; D gene: .; CDR3 DNA: TGTGCCAGCGGATCGAGCGAAAAACTGTTTTTT; CDR3 protein: CASGSSEKLFF
V gene: TRBV20-1; J gene: TRBJ1-1; clone size: many; D gene: .; CDR3 DNA: TGCAGTGCTAGAGGCAGGGAAGGGATAACTGAAGCTTTCTTT; CDR3 protein: CSARGREGITEAFF
V gene: TRBV7-9; J gene: TRBJ2-1; clone size: few; D gene: TRBD2; CDR3 DNA: TGTGCCAGCAGCTTCTTGGATAGCGGGAGCAGGGATGAGCAGTTCTTC; CDR3 protein: CASSFLDSGSRDEQFF
V gene: TRBV20-1; J gene: TRBJ1-2; clone size: .; D gene: .; CDR3 DNA: TGCAGTGCTAGTTCGTATCATGGCTACACCTTC; CDR3 protein: CSASSYHGYTF
V gene: TRBV10-3; J gene: TRBJ2-1; clone size: few; D gene: .; CDR3 DNA: TGTGCCATCAGGACCGGGACTTTATACAATGAGCAGTTCTTC; CDR3 protein: CAIRTGTLYNEQFF
V gene: TRBV9; J gene: TRBJ2-1; clone size: .; D gene: TRBD1; CDR3 DNA: TGTGCCAGCAGCCCCTACGGACAGGGCCGCAATGAGCAGTTCTTC; CDR3 protein: CASSPYGQGRNEQFF
V gene: TRBV7-9; J gene: TRBJ2-1; clone size: many; D gene: .; CDR3 DNA: TGTCGCGGAGGCAATGAGCAGTTCTTC; CDR3 protein: CRGGNEQFF
V gene: TRBV7-9; J gene: TRBJ2-7; clone size: many; D gene: .; CDR3 DNA: TGTGCCAGCAGCTTAAGCCCGGCTCCAAGGAGGGAGCAGTACTTC; CDR3 protein: CASSLSPAPRREQYF
V gene: TRBV5-1; J gene: TRBJ1-1; clone size: many; D gene: .; CDR3 DNA: TGCGCCAGCGGCCCCGGAGGGACTGAAGCTTTCTTT; CDR3 protein: CASGPGGTEAFF
V gene: TRBV14; J gene: TRBJ2-1; clone size: many; D gene: .; CDR3 DNA: TGTGCCAGCAGCCAACATTCAGGGCTTCAGCAGTTCTTC; CDR3 protein: CASSQHSGLQQFF
V gene: TRBV5-5; J gene: TRBJ1-5; clone size: many; D gene: .; CDR3 DNA: TGTGCCAGCAGCCCTTCCTGGAATAGCAATCAGCCCCAGCATTTT; CDR3 protein: CASSPSWNSNQPQHF
V gene: TRBV6-1; J gene: TRBJ1-1; clone size: few; D gene: TRBD1; CDR3 DNA: TGTGCCAGCAGTACCAGACAGGGGGGAAAGACTGAAGCTTTCTTT; CDR3 protein: CASSTRQGGKTEAFF